This note documents a single T cell receptor (beta chain) sequence. The sample originates from a study of Tregs in tolerant kidney transplant recipients. The repertoire was sequenced with immunoSEQ multiplex PCR; TCRdb's copy has only in-frame clones and lacks some. The sample records over 50,000 clones, more than 70% being singletons. The CDR3 consists of 16 residues. V shed 10 bases, J shed 4 bases, and the junction held 11 bases outside the gene matches. The germline CDR1 and CDR2 sequences are LNHDA and SQIVND (reference sequence). Thawed PBMCs were FACS-sorted into unstimulated CD4+CD25+CD127- regulatory T cells, CD4+CD25- non-regulatory cells, CD4 and CD8 cells.

Sequenced material: CD4+ T cells from blood. This TCR derives from a human donor in good health. V gene TRBV19 combines with J gene TRBJ1-3; 12 nucleotides match TRBD1. The CDR3 reads CATRDRGRLGGNTIYF. CDR3 sequence (DNA): TGTGCCACCAGGGACAGGGGGCGGCTAGGAGGAAACACCATATATTTT.